One sample yielded the 30 T cell receptor beta chains listed below, sequenced in a study of regulatory T cells in long-lasting Graves disease. With iRepertoire HTBI primers and Arm-PCR of CDR3 regions, TCR beta libraries were built. TCRdb re-called the multiplex PCR reads through MiXCR, storing one row per CDR3 protein. Of 360,000 or so distinct CDR3 sequences in the sample, 15% to 20% were seen once. The time point here: newly diagnosed GD, antithyroid drugs for less than 3 months. With RNA extracted from PBMCs as input, the TCR library was made. This sample was also put to use in a study of T cells in Graves' hyperthyroidism and ophthalmopathy.

Specimen: peripheral blood mononuclear cells (PBMCs), collected at new diagnosis, from a patient treated with antithyroid drugs. The receptors stem from a woman aged 18-35 years with Graves disease.

The chain has TRBV6-1 and TRBJ1-2; no firm D call. This CDR3 region has 13 residues. Germline-derived CDR1 and CDR2 are MNHNS and SASEGT. Trimming removed 8 bases at V and 8 bases at J, with 18 bases between. CDR3 region: CASSVSSGGGYTF. The CDR3 region has the DNA TGTGCCAGCTCGGTATCTTCAGGTGGCGGCTACACCTTC.

Many counts were recorded for this clonotype. The rearrangement links TRBV5-1 to TRBJ2-1; D is possibly TRBD1 or TRBD2 (5 bases each). Trimming left V 7 bases short and J 5 bases short, with 16 bases between. The CDR3 totals 14 residues. The germline gives CDR1 SGHRS, CDR2 YFSETQ. CDR3 protein: CASAGARSHNEQFF. In DNA, the CDR3 is TGCGCCAGCGCCGGGGCTAGATCCCACAATGAGCAGTTCTTC.

In this sample, this clonotype turned up many times. The chain combines TRBV3-1 with TRBJ2-2; tentatively, D is TRBD1 (6 bases). The ends were cut back, 1 base at V and 1 base at J, with 10 bases in the middle. Looked up from germline, CDR1 is LGHDT and CDR2 is YNNKEL (reference sequence). The CDR3 is made up of 16 amino acids. The CDR3 spells CASSQATGMNTGELFF. DNA of the CDR3: TGTGCCAGCAGCCAAGCTACAGGGATGAACACCGGGGAGCTGTTTTTT.

This clonotype was detected ten times or more. The V gene is TRBV7-2, the J gene TRBJ2-2; either TRBD1 or TRBD2 may fit D (5 bases each). V dropped 8 bases and J dropped 4 bases, with 8 bases sitting between them. Germline values: CDR1 SGHTA, CDR2 FQGNSA. The CDR3 is 12 amino acids. CDR3 DNA: TGTGCCAGCGGGGGTCGCACCGGGGAGCTGTTTTTT. Amino acid sequence: CASGGRTGELFF.

The sample holds a few counts of this clonotype. The chain carries TRBV20-1 and TRBJ1-1, with 8 bases aligning to TRBD1. CDR3 size: 14 residues. After removal of 7 bases from V and 4 bases from J, the junction contained 11 bases not matched to a gene. Germline lookup yields CDR1 DFQATT and CDR2 SNEGSKA (reference sequence). In DNA, the CDR3 is TGCAGTGATAGCCAGGGGGCCGAGCCCACTGAAGCTTTCTTT. The encoded protein is CSDSQGAEPTEAFF.

This clonotype was seen ten or more times. The chain recombines TRBV2 with TRBJ2-7, with 10 bases fitting TRBD1. The V gene end was trimmed by 10 bases and the J gene end by 3 bases; junction bases not matched to a gene: 12. This CDR3 is 15 amino acids long. CDR1 and CDR2 (germline): SNHLY, FYNNEI. The CDR3 is CANRGEGTGVYEQYF. The CDR3 DNA reads as TGTGCCAACCGCGGGGAGGGGACAGGGGTCTACGAGCAGTACTTC.

Many counts were recorded for this clonotype. The rearrangement joins TRBV6-1 to TRBJ1-5, with D possibly matching TRBD1 (5 bases). The CDR3 totals 11 residues. Per the germline V gene, CDR1 is MNHNS and CDR2 is SASEGT. Trimming took off 6 bases at V and 13 bases at J, with 13 bases between the two ends. The chain's CDR3 is CASRDRQTQHF. The CDR3 DNA follows: TGTGCCAGCAGGGACCGACAGACACAGCATTTT.

The chain combines TRBV30 with TRBJ1-2; D call uncertain. The V end was cut by 7 bases, the J end by 9 bases, with 18 bases between. Germline lookup yields CDR1 GTSNPN and CDR2 SVGIG (reference sequence). There are 12 residues in the CDR3. The CDR3 DNA reads as TGTGCCTCCTCCGCCGGAATTCGTAGCTACACCTTC. Translating it yields CASSAGIRSYTF.

The chain combines TRBV20-1 with TRBJ1-5, with D tentatively TRBD1 (6 bases). Per germline, CDR1 DFQATT and CDR2 SNEGSKA (reference sequence). CDR3 size: 14 residues. V lost 6 bases to trimming and J lost 3 bases, with 15 bases between them. Here the CDR3 reads CSAGEGGDNQPQHF. The CDR3 nucleotides read TGCAGTGCAGGTGAGGGGGGTGACAATCAGCCCCAGCATTTT.

The rearrangement links TRBV19 to TRBJ1-5, with D unresolved. This CDR3 is 15 amino acids long. Trimming cost V 4 bases and J 9 bases, with 19 bases left between them. Germline V gene data show CDR1 as LNHDA and CDR2 as SQIVND (reference sequence). DNA of the CDR3: TGTGCCAGTAGTACCCAGTGGGGTGCCGGCTGGCCCCAGCATTTT. Translated, it gives CASSTQWGAGWPQHF.

CDR3 residues: CASSPGLAGALYEQYF. The CDR3 nucleotides are TGTGCCAGCAGCCCGGGACTAGCGGGAGCCCTCTACGAGCAGTACTTC. The rearrangement uses TRBV13 and TRBJ2-5; 14 nucleotides line up with TRBD2. The J call may not be correct, given that the DNA end is closer to TRBJ2-7. The CDR3 covers 16 residues. Looked up from germline, CDR1 is PRHDT and CDR2 is FYEKMQ (reference sequence).

V usage is TRBV30 and J usage is TRBJ1-5; possibly TRBD1 for D (5 bases). The CDR3 spans 17 residues. Per germline, CDR1 GTSNPN and CDR2 SVGIG (reference sequence). Trimming shortened V by 1 base and J by 0 bases, and 16 bases separated the two germline ends. The CDR3: CAWSEGAGPPSNQPQHF. The DNA of the CDR3 is TGTGCCTGGAGTGAAGGGGCAGGTCCACCTAGCAATCAGCCCCAGCATTTT.

Ten or more counts support this clonotype. The chain combines TRBV12-3 or TRBV12-4 with TRBJ1-5, with 7 bases aligning to TRBD1. The CDR3 is 14 amino acids. Germline trimming cut 2 bases from V and 9 bases from J; bases unmatched to any gene: 7. The CDR3 here is CASSLRTGGGPQHF. In nucleotides, the CDR3 is TGTGCCAGCAGTTTAAGGACAGGCGGGGGGCCCCAGCATTTT.

To note about this clonotype: Being one base from a much bigger clone, this may be a read error. The chain joins TRBV11-2 to TRBJ2-7, with D maybe TRBD1 (6 bases). TRBJ2-3 matches the DNA end more closely, so the J call is doubtful. In germline, CDR1 is SGHAT, CDR2 FQNNGV. The CDR3 extends over 15 amino acids. CDR3: CASSSLRTGKDAQYF. The CDR3 region has the DNA TGTGCCAGCAGCTCACTAAGAACAGGGAAGGATGCGCAGTATTTT.

The chain combines TRBV13 with TRBJ2-1; 12 nucleotides align to TRBD2. The CDR3 is 15 residues long. Trimming cost V 10 bases and J 2 bases; bases outside gene matches: 6. Germline CDR1 and CDR2: PRHDT and FYEKMQ (reference sequence). CDR3 DNA sequence: TGTGCCACCTCGACTAGCGGGAGACCCTACAATGAGCAGTTCTTC. Its protein product is CATSTSGRPYNEQFF.

The V gene is TRBV18, the J gene TRBJ1-6; a possible D gene is TRBD1 (5 bases). With 3 bases removed from V and 16 bases from J, the gap between germline ends came to 19 bases. The CDR3 is 14 residues long. Germline V gene sequence: CDR1 KGHSH, CDR2 LQKENI. This CDR3 is CASSPYWDGSALHF. DNA for the CDR3: TGTGCCAGCTCACCTTACTGGGACGGTTCCGCGCTCCACTTT.

There are a few counts of this clonotype. The chain carries TRBV7-9 and TRBJ2-3; 8 bases are a match to TRBD1. J gave up 1 base and V 6 bases, and 6 bases lay outside the gene matches. Germline assignment: CDR1 SEHNR and CDR2 FQNEAQ (reference sequence). This CDR3 has 15 residues. The CDR3 DNA sequence: TGTGCCAGCAGTTATCAGGGGGCTCGCACAGATACGCAGTATTTT. It specifies CASSYQGARTDTQYF.

This clonotype was seen at least ten times. This chain joins TRBV5-1 and TRBJ2-2; TRBD2 matches at 9 bases. This CDR3 has 18 amino acids. Germline lookup yields CDR1 SGHRS and CDR2 YFSETQ. J gave up 0 bases and V 5 bases, and 11 bases lay outside the gene matches. The CDR3 here is CASRRGSGRVANTGELFF. CDR3 DNA: TGCGCCAGCAGGAGGGGTAGCGGGAGAGTCGCGAACACCGGGGAGCTGTTTTTT.

On this clonotype itself: A much larger clone is a single base away; this may be a read error. The genes are TRBV28 and TRBJ2-1, with TRBD2 identical over 7 bases. Germline loops: CDR1 MDHEN, CDR2 SYDVKM. The V gene end was trimmed by 3 bases and the J gene end by 12 bases; junction bases not matched to a gene: 17. The CDR3 has 16 amino acids. The chain's CDR3 is CASSFRLAAPVDGQFF. CDR3 DNA: TGTGCCAGCAGTTTTCGGCTAGCGGCCCCCGTGGATGGGCAGTTCTTC.

This clonotype was picked up many times. The genes are TRBV30 and TRBJ2-1, with 10 bases lining up with TRBD1. CDR1 GTSNPN and CDR2 SVGIG come from the germline V gene (reference sequence). This CDR3 is built from 14 residues. J was trimmed by 5 bases and V by 4 bases; bases with no gene match: 5. Here the CDR3 DNA reads TGTGCCTGGAATCGGGACAGGGGCGACAATGAGCAGTTCTTC. This translates into CAWNRDRGDNEQFF.

This clonotype was counted ten times or more. This chain connects TRBV12-3 or TRBV12-4 to TRBJ2-7, with D perhaps TRBD1 or TRBD2 (5 bases each). This CDR3 has 13 amino acids. Trimming removed 3 bases at V and 2 bases at J, with 8 bases between. CDR3 in amino acids: CASSLGTPYEQYF. DNA of the CDR3: TGTGCCAGCAGTTTGGGGACCCCCTACGAGCAGTACTTC.

For this clonotype: A junction boundary mismatches the germline segment, possibly from a read error. The chain uses TRBV2 and TRBJ2-2; 7 bases match TRBD2. This CDR3 spans 14 amino acids. The germline V gene encodes CDR1 SNHLY and CDR2 FYNNEI. CDR3 sequence reads: CASRGGSGFGELVF. The DNA of the CDR3 is TGTGCCAGCAGAGGCGGGAGTGGTTTCGGGGAGCTGGTTTTT.

As to this clonotype: A junction end diverges from the germline sequence, so it may reflect a read error. The chain uses TRBV3-1 and TRBJ2-5, with 10 bases matching TRBD2. This CDR3 has 15 amino acids. The germline V gene has CDR1 LGHDT and CDR2 YNNKEL (reference sequence). Here the CDR3 reads CASSLAGGHQETRHF. DNA of the CDR3: TGTGCCAGCAGCCTAGCGGGGGGCCACCAAGAGACCCGGCACTTC.

A few counts support this clonotype. This chain connects TRBV29-1 to TRBJ2-1, with TRBD1 matching 10 bases. The junction had 10 bases not matched to a gene; V was cut back by 5 bases and J by 0 bases. The length of the CDR3 is 17 residues. CDR1 and CDR2 from the germline V gene are SQVTM and ANQGSEA. CDR3 bases: TGCAGCGTTCACCCCAGGACAGGGGGGGGCTCCTACAATGAGCAGTTCTTC. It is translated as CSVHPRTGGGSYNEQFF.

The rearrangement links TRBV7-8 to TRBJ2-3, with 11 bases lining up with TRBD2. Trimming at V came to 3 bases and at J to 6 bases, leaving 11 bases not matched to a gene. This CDR3 is built from 17 residues. The germline CDR1 and CDR2 sequences are SGHVS and FQNEAQ. The CDR3 region has the DNA TGTGCCAGCAGCTTCCTAGCGGGGGGATTGGGCGGTGATACGCAGTATTTT. It translates to CASSFLAGGLGGDTQYF.

This clonotype was recorded a few times. The rearrangement joins TRBV27 to TRBJ2-3; possibly TRBD1 or TRBD2 for D (5 bases each). This CDR3 spans 15 amino acids. The V and J ends lost 1 base and 0 bases respectively, with 8 bases between them. The germline V gene has CDR1 MNHEY and CDR2 SMNVEV (reference sequence). In nucleotides, the CDR3 is TGTGCCAGCAGTTTATTCGGGGACAGCACAGATACGCAGTATTTT. It yields the protein CASSLFGDSTDTQYF.

This clonotype was seen a handful of times. The chain has TRBV28 and TRBJ2-5; no reliable D call. The CDR3 covers 13 residues. With 4 bases removed from V and 5 bases from J, the gap between germline ends came to 11 bases. Germline-derived CDR1 and CDR2 are MDHEN and SYDVKM. This chain's CDR3 is CASSWGTWETQYF. The CDR3 nucleotides are TGTGCCAGCAGTTGGGGAACCTGGGAGACCCAGTACTTC.

This clonotype showed up many times. The chain is built from TRBV20-1 and TRBJ2-7, with D maybe TRBD1 (6 bases). CDR1 is DFQATT and CDR2 is SNEGSKA in the germline V gene (reference sequence). V was shortened by 4 bases and J by 2 bases, with 15 bases between the two germline ends. The CDR3 runs to 14 residues. The CDR3 loop reads CSATRQAFTYEQYF. Written as DNA, the CDR3 is TGCAGTGCTACCAGACAGGCTTTTACCTACGAGCAGTACTTC.

The chain carries TRBV10-2 and TRBJ2-7; 9 nucleotides line up with TRBD1. The germline V gene encodes CDR1 WSHSY and CDR2 SAAADI. V lost 6 bases to trimming and J lost 2 bases; unmatched junction nucleotides: 8. CDR3 length: 15 amino acids. Written as DNA, the CDR3 is TGCGCCAGCAGACCCGACAGGGGGTCCCCCTACGAGCAGTACTTC. This translates into CASRPDRGSPYEQYF.

This clonotype was seen at least ten times. V gene TRBV2 combines with J gene TRBJ2-1, with TRBD1 as a possible D gene (6 bases). Trimming removed 5 bases at V and 5 bases at J, with 19 bases between. This CDR3 contains 16 residues. Germline V gives CDR1 SNHLY, CDR2 FYNNEI. The CDR3 protein is CASSLQGRAEDNEQFF. For the CDR3, the DNA is TGTGCCAGCAGTCTACAGGGCCGAGCCGAGGACAATGAGCAGTTCTTC.